This T cell receptor (beta chain) came from a study of neurological immune-mediated disorders. Findings of the study overall: None of the CDR3 amino acid sequences found in expanded clones was shared across subjects. This suggests that the TCR-beta repertoires were private in all groups. HTLV-1-associated myelopathy had the most TCR clonal expansion, whereas multiple sclerosis had the least (lower than in healthy controls).

Worth noting for this clonotype: Antigen specificity is unknown. The germline gene is not matched at one end of the junction; a read error may be the cause.

The CDR3 runs 16 residues. Germline CDR1 SGHRS, CDR2 YFSETQ. As for time point: longitudinal time-point 2. By 5'RACE with 10-nucleotide random UMIs, the cDNA was made. TCRdb called the 5' RACE reads again in MiXCR, with one record for every CDR3 protein. The data hold fewer than 60,000 distinct CDR3 sequences, with around 13% observed a single time. This sequence joins TRBV5-1 and TRBJ2-7, with no clear D. The clonotype originates from a male donor with HTLV-1-associated myelopathy (HAM/TSP). Input material: PBMCs. CDR3 sequence (DNA): TGCGCCAGCAGCCGTACTCCCTGGGCAGGAAGGCACGAACAGTACTTC. It encodes CASSRTPWAGRHEQYF.